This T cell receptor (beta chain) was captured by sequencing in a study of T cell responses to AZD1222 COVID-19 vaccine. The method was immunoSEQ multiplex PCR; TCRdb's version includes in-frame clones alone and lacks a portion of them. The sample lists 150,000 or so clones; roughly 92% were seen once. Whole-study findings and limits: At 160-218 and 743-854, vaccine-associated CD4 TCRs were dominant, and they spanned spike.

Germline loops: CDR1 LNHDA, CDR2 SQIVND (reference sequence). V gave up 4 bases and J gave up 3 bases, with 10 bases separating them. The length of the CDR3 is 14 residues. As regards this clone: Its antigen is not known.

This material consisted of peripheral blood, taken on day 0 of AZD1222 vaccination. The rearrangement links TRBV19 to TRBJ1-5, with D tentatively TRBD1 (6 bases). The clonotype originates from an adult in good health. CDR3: CASSRQVYNQPQHF. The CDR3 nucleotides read TGTGCCAGTAGTAGACAGGTCTACAATCAGCCCCAGCATTTT.